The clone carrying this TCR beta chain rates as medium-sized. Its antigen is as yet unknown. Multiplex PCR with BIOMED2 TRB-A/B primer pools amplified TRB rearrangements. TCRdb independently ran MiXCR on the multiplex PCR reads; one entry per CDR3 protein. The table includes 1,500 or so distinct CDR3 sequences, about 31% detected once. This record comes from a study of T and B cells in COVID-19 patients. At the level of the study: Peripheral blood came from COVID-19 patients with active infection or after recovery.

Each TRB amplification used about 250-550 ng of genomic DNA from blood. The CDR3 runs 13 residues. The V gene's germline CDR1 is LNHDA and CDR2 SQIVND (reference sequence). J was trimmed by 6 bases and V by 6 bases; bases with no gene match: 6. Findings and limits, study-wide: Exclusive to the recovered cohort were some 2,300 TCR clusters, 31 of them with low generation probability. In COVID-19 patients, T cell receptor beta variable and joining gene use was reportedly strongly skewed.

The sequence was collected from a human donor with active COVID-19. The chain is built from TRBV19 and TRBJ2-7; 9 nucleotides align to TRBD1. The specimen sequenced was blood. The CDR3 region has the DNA TGTGCCAGTAGCAGGGACAGGGAGTCCGAGCAGTACTTC. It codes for CASSRDRESEQYF.